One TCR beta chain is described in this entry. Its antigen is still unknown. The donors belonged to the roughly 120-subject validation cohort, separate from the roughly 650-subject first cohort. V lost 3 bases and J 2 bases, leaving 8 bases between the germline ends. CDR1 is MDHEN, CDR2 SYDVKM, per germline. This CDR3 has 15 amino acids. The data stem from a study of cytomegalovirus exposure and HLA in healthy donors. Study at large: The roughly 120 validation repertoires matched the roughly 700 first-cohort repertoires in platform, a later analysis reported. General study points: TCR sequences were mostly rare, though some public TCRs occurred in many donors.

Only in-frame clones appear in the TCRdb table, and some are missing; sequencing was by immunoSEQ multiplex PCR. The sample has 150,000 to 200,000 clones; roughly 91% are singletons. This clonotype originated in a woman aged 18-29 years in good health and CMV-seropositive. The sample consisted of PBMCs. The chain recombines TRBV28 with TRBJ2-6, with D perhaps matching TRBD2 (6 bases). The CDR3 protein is CASSFGGTGANVLTF. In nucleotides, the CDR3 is TGTGCCAGCAGTTTCGGGGGTACTGGGGCCAACGTCCTGACTTTC.